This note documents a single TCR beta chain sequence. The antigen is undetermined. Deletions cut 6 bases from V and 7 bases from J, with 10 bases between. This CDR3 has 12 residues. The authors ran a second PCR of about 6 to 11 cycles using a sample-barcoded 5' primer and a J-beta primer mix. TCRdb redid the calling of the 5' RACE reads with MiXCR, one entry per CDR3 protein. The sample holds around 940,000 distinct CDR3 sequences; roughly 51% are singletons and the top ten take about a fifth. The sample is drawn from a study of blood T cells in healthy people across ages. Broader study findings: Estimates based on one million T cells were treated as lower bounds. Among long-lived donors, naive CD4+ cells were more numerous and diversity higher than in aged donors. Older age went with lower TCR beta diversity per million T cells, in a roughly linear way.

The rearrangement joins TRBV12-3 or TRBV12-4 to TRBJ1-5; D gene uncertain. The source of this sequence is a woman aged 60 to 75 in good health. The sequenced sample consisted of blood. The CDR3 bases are TGTGCCAGCAGGGTCGGCGGGCAGCCCCAGCATTTT. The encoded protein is CASRVGGQPQHF.